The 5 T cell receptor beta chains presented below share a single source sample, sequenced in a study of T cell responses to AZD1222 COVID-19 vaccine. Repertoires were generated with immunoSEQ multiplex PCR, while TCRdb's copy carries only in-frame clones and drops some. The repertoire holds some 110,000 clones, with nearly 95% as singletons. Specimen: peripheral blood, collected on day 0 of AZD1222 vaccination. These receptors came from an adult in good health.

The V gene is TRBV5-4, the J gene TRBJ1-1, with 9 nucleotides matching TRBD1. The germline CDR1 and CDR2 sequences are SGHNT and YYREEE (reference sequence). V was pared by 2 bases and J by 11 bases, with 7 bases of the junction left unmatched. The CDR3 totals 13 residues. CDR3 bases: TGTGCCAGCAGCTTCACAGGGGGCGTGAGGGCTTTCTTT. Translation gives CASSFTGGVRAFF.

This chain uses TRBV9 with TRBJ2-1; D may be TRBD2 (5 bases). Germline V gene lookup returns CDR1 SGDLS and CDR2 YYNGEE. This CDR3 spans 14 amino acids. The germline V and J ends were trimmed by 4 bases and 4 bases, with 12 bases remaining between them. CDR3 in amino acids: CASSTWTGYNEQFF. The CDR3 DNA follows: TGTGCCAGCAGCACCTGGACTGGTTACAATGAGCAGTTCTTC.

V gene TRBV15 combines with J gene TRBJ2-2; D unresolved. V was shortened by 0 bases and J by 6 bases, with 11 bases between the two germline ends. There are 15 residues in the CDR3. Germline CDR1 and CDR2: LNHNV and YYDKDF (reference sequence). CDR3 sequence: CATSREIDSSGELFF. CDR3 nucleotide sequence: TGTGCCACCAGCAGAGAAATTGACTCTTCCGGGGAGCTGTTTTTT.

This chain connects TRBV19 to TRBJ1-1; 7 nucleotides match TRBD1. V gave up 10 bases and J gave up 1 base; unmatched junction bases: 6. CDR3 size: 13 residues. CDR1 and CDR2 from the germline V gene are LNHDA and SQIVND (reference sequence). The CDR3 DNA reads TGTGCCACAAATCAGGGGGAGAACACTGAAGCTTTCTTT. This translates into CATNQGENTEAFF.

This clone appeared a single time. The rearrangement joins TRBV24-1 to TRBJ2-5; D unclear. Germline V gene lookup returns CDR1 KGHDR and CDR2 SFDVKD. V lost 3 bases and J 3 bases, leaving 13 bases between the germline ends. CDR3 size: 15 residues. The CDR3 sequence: CATSDIADRKETQYF. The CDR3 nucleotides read TGTGCCACCAGTGATATTGCAGACCGTAAAGAGACCCAGTACTTC.